This T cell receptor (beta chain) was recovered during a study of human T cells and chemical hapten exposure. The V end was cut by 0 bases, the J end by 5 bases, with 13 bases between. CDR3 length: 15 residues. Germline lookup yields CDR1 MGHRA and CDR2 YSYEKL. Documented time point: patch test 3, about 24 weeks after DPC sensitization. The sample's treatment: therapeutic diphenylcyclopropenone sensitization with weekly scalp DPC. A few counts support this clonotype. One entry per CDR3 protein results from TCRdb running MiXCR on the RACE reads. The sample has more than 150,000 distinct CDR3 sequences; 20% to 25% are singletons.

This specimen was whole blood, taken in connection with sensitization to the hapten diphenylcyclopropenone (DPC). The rearrangement links TRBV4-1 to TRBJ2-5; D perhaps matches TRBD2 (5 bases). The receptor comes from a woman aged 40 to 55 with alopecia areata. Some clones in this sample may be carry-over from other donors' samples. CDR3 coding DNA: TGCGCCAGCAGCCAAGATTTGGGAGATATGGAGACCCAGTACTTC. Protein product: CASSQDLGDMETQYF.